These 20 T cell receptor beta chains came from one sample sequenced in a study of blood T cell repertoires in COVID-19. The data were produced by immunoSEQ multiplex PCR, yet TCRdb's version contains in-frame clones alone and is incomplete. The sample consists of about 160,000 clones, roughly 85% of them appearing once. The sequencing input was peripheral blood. The receptors stem from a human donor with acute or convalescent COVID-19. The donor label of this sample is uncertain.

This chain joins TRBV2 and TRBJ1-1, with 10 nucleotides matching TRBD1. Germline V gives CDR1 SNHLY, CDR2 FYNNEI. There are 16 residues in the CDR3. V was clipped by 8 bases and J by 5 bases; unmatched bases: 14. In nucleotides, the CDR3 is TGTGCCAGCGTGCGGTCTCCGGGACAGGGGCCAACTGAAGCTTTCTTT. Amino acids: CASVRSPGQGPTEAFF.

In this sample, this clone turned up a few times. V usage is TRBV2 and J usage is TRBJ1-2, with D possibly matching TRBD1 (5 bases). Germline values: CDR1 SNHLY, CDR2 FYNNEI. The CDR3 is made up of 17 amino acids. Between the trimmed V and J ends, which lost 6 bases and 4 bases, there was a span of 24 bases. In DNA, the CDR3 is TGTGCCAGCAGCCTACGGGAAACTGGGAGGGACTCCTATGGCTACACCTTC. Translation gives CASSLRETGRDSYGYTF.

The chain is built from TRBV18 and TRBJ1-2, with TRBD1 matching 10 bases. The germline CDR1 and CDR2 sequences are KGHSH and LQKENI. V shed 1 base, J shed 8 bases, and the junction held 19 bases outside the gene matches. This CDR3 comprises 19 residues. The CDR3 reads CASSPLNLGGTGEGEGYTF. For the CDR3, the DNA is TGTGCCAGCTCACCACTCAACCTCGGCGGGACAGGGGAAGGAGAAGGCTACACCTTC.

The chain is built from TRBV30 and TRBJ2-7; 7 bases are a match to TRBD1. The germline CDR1 and CDR2 sequences are GTSNPN and SVGIG (reference sequence). V gave up 3 bases and J gave up 3 bases; unmatched junction bases: 8. The CDR3 sequence is 14 residues long. The CDR3 reads CAWRDAGTVYEQYF. The CDR3 DNA is TGTGCCTGGAGGGACGCCGGGACAGTCTACGAGCAGTACTTC.

The chain recombines TRBV30 with TRBJ1-6, with 9 positions matching TRBD1. This CDR3 spans 14 amino acids. Germline assignment: CDR1 GTSNPN and CDR2 SVGIG (reference sequence). The V gene end was trimmed by 6 bases and the J gene end by 4 bases; junction bases not matched to a gene: 4. DNA of the CDR3: TGTGCCTGCGGGACAGGGCGGTATAATTCACCCCTCCACTTT. The encoded protein is CACGTGRYNSPLHF.

As regards this clone: This CDR3 is also generated by other DNA sequences in the sample. The gene calls are TRBV11-2 and TRBJ2-1, with D unresolved. V was clipped by 1 base and J by 6 bases, with 7 bases between them. This CDR3 has 13 residues. The germline V gene encodes CDR1 SGHAT and CDR2 FQNNGV. The CDR3 DNA sequence: TGTGCCAGCAGCTTAGTACAGTTCAATGAGCAGTTCTTC. Encoded protein: CASSLVQFNEQFF.

The chain joins TRBV11-3 to TRBJ2-1; 9 positions agree with TRBD2. The germline V gene encodes CDR1 SGHNT and CDR2 YENEEA. This CDR3 contains 16 residues. The J segment lost 8 bases and the V segment lost 5 bases, leaving 13 bases of the junction unmatched. For the CDR3, the DNA is TGTGCCAGCAGCGTAGGAATTCGCGGGGGGGCCCATGAGCAGTTCTTC. As protein: CASSVGIRGGAHEQFF.

The chain carries TRBV19 and TRBJ2-7; D might be TRBD1 (6 bases). V was cut by 6 bases and J by 1 base, with 16 bases left in between. The CDR3 consists of 15 residues. Germline CDR1 and CDR2: LNHDA and SQIVND (reference sequence). DNA for the CDR3: TGTGCCAGTAGCCGTCAGGGGTCCCGGTCCTACGAGCAGTACTTC. Encoded protein: CASSRQGSRSYEQYF. Combining the CDR3 with reference TRBV19 and TRBJ2-7 gives the whole variable domain DGGITQSPKYLFRKEGQNVTLSCEQNLNHDAMYWYRQDPGQGLRLIYYSQIVNDFQKGDIAEGYSVSREKKESFPLTVTSAQKNPTAFYLCASSRQGSRSYEQYFGPGTRLTVT.

This chain joins TRBV7-3 and TRBJ1-3, with TRBD1 as a possible D gene (6 bases). The CDR3 consists of 15 residues. V was clipped by 5 bases and J by 4 bases, with 15 bases between them. Germline V gives CDR1 SGHTA, CDR2 FQGTGA. The CDR3 sequence is CASSPATGRGNTIYF. The CDR3 DNA reads as TGTGCCAGCAGCCCTGCAACAGGGCGCGGAAACACCATATATTTT.

The V and J genes are TRBV19 and TRBJ2-7; D might be TRBD2 (8 bases). The CDR3 is made up of 13 amino acids. Trimming pared 8 bases from V and 7 bases from J, leaving 18 bases between. Per germline, CDR1 LNHDA and CDR2 SQIVND (reference sequence). The CDR3 here is CASRREGAWEQYF. CDR3 DNA: TGTGCCAGTCGCCGGGAGGGGGCTTGGGAGCAGTACTTC.

The rearrangement links TRBV7-9 to TRBJ1-4; no definite D call. Trimming left V 2 bases short and J 6 bases short, with 16 bases between. This CDR3 comprises 16 residues. Germline V gene data show CDR1 as SEHNR and CDR2 as FQNEAQ (reference sequence). CDR3 loop: CASSLYLGGSYEKLFF. CDR3 coding DNA: TGTGCCAGCAGCTTATATCTTGGAGGGAGCTATGAAAAACTGTTTTTT.

The DNA for the CDR3 is TGTGCCAGCAGCGTAAGTCAGGATTTTGGAAACACCATATATTTT. Its translation: CASSVSQDFGNTIYF. This chain connects TRBV9 to TRBJ1-3, with unresolved D. The CDR3 runs 15 residues. V was shortened by 1 base and J by 3 bases, with 11 bases between the two germline ends. Germline CDR1 is SGDLS and CDR2 is YYNGEE.

The chain couples TRBV6-5 to TRBJ1-2; perhaps TRBD1 as D (5 bases). The CDR3 sequence is 11 residues long. V was pared by 4 bases and J by 7 bases, with 7 bases between. Germline loops: CDR1 MNHEY, CDR2 SVGAGI. The CDR3 reads CASSLTGGYTF. In nucleotides, the CDR3 is TGTGCCAGCAGTTTAACAGGTGGCTACACCTTC.

J is TRBJ2-1 and V is TRBV6-6; possibly TRBD1 for D (6 bases). Trimming took 3 bases from V and 8 from J, leaving 14 bases between them. CDR3 size: 14 residues. CDR1 is MNHNY and CDR2 is SVGAGI in the germline V gene (reference sequence). CDR3: CASSYTARGDEQFF. For the CDR3, the DNA is TGTGCCAGCAGTTATACAGCCAGGGGCGATGAGCAGTTCTTC.

This rearrangement joins TRBV7-2 to TRBJ1-1; D may be TRBD1 (5 bases). Germline values: CDR1 SGHTA, CDR2 FQGNSA. V lost 6 bases and J 4 bases, leaving 18 bases between the germline ends. This CDR3 contains 15 residues. The CDR3 DNA reads as TGTGCCAGCAGAAAACCGGCGGGGGTTGGCACTGAAGCTTTCTTT. Translation gives CASRKPAGVGTEAFF.

The V call is TRBV19, the J call TRBJ1-5; TRBD1 is a possible D gene (6 bases). CDR1 LNHDA and CDR2 SQIVND come from the germline V gene (reference sequence). This CDR3 comprises 15 residues. Deletions cut 9 bases from V and 6 bases from J, with 21 bases between. The CDR3 spells CASTGGRGEGQPQHF. DNA for the CDR3: TGTGCCAGCACTGGGGGCAGGGGTGAAGGTCAGCCCCAGCATTTT.

This clone is a singleton in its sample. The chain joins TRBV10-3 to TRBJ1-6; 9 bases agree with TRBD1. The V gene's germline CDR1 is ENHRY and CDR2 SYGVKD. V shed 8 bases and J 12 bases; nucleotides not matched to a gene: 5. CDR3 size: 12 residues. Here the CDR3 reads CAIRDREEPLHF. Here the CDR3 DNA reads TGTGCCATCCGGGACAGGGAGGAACCCCTCCACTTT.

This chain uses TRBV7-8 with TRBJ1-1, with a tentative D call TRBD1 (6 bases). The CDR3 contains 14 residues. From germline, CDR1 is SGHVS and CDR2 FQNEAQ. Trimming pared 6 bases from V and 5 bases from J, leaving 16 bases between. The CDR3: CASRATGSGTEAFF. CDR3 nucleotide sequence: TGTGCCAGCAGGGCAACAGGGTCAGGTACTGAAGCTTTCTTT.

The V and J genes are TRBV19 and TRBJ1-4; 8 nucleotides align to TRBD1. This CDR3 comprises 15 residues. Germline loops: CDR1 LNHDA, CDR2 SQIVND (reference sequence). The V and J ends lost 3 bases and 4 bases, in that order; junction bases with no gene match: 4. In nucleotides, the CDR3 is TGTGCCAGTAGTATCGAAGACAGGGGTAATGAAAAACTGTTTTTT. Translated, it gives CASSIEDRGNEKLFF.

The rearrangement joins TRBV4-3 to TRBJ2-1; TRBD2 matches 7 bases. Trimming took 0 bases from V and 6 from J; bases not matched to a gene: 2. Looked up from germline, CDR1 is LGHNA and CDR2 is YSLEER. The CDR3 totals 14 residues. The CDR3 coding sequence is TGCGCCAGCAGCCAAGATCCGGGGGGCAATGAGCAGTTCTTC. Encoded protein: CASSQDPGGNEQFF.